This T cell receptor (beta chain) was sequenced during a study of regulatory T cells in long-lasting Graves disease. Study findings and constraints: Under persistent disease, TRBV28, TRBJ1-2 and TRBJ2-5 were used preferentially.

As for this clonotype: Its antigen is still unknown. This may stem from a read error, because a much larger clone lies one nucleotide away.

Time point specified: newly diagnosed GD, antithyroid drugs for less than 3 months. RNA isolated from PBMCs was used to make the TCR library. A volume of 9 to 9.5 milliliters of peripheral blood was collected in EDTA tubes. The CDR3 extends over 13 amino acids. The V gene end was trimmed by 9 bases and the J gene end by 3 bases; junction bases not matched to a gene: 7. According to the study, TCR beta libraries were built with iRepertoire HTBI primers and CDR3-region Arm-PCR. One entry per CDR3 protein results from TCRdb running MiXCR on the multiplex PCR reads. The sample yields a few hundred thousand distinct CDR3 sequences, roughly 13% seen once. These data were likewise used in another study, on T cells in Graves' hyperthyroidism and ophthalmopathy.

The sequencing here drew on peripheral blood mononuclear cells (PBMCs), taken at new diagnosis, from a patient treated with antithyroid drugs. This TCR was sampled from a man younger than 45 with Graves disease. This chain uses TRBV12-3 or TRBV12-4 with TRBJ1-1; 7 bases are a match to TRBD1. CDR3: CARKGQLDTEAFF. For the CDR3, the DNA is TGTGCCAGGAAGGGACAGCTGGACACTGAAGCTTTCTTT.